This T cell receptor beta chain was captured by sequencing in a study of cytomegalovirus exposure and HLA in healthy donors. Study-wide results and limits: Most TCRs appeared rarely, but some public TCRs recurred in many donors. TCR beta chains numbering more than 150 were designated cytomegalovirus-associated.

To note about this clone: What it binds is unknown.

Clones were sequenced by immunoSEQ multiplex PCR, and TCRdb holds only the in-frame ones, with some missing. The profile shows over 80,000 clones, approximately 81% of them singletons. Sequencing input: PBMCs. The sequence was obtained from a young man in good health and CMV-seropositive.

CDR3 coding DNA: TGTGCCACCAGCAGAGATCTAGCGGGAGGGCCTACAGATACGCAGTATTTT. Protein product: CATSRDLAGGPTDTQYF. The chain recombines TRBV15 with TRBJ2-3, with 12 nucleotides matching TRBD2. The germline gives CDR1 LNHNV, CDR2 YYDKDF (reference sequence). This CDR3 region has 17 residues. J gave up 3 bases and V 0 bases, and 4 bases lay outside the gene matches.